Sequencing of this T cell receptor (beta chain) was carried out in a study of blood T cell repertoires in COVID-19 (dated by TCRdb to about 2020). Describing the broader study: Samples from collaborators originated in the United States, Italy and Spain and spanned both the acute and convalescent phases of COVID-19. HLA class I and class II types, where available, came from metadata supplied by the sample provider rather than from assay-based typing. The repertoires were made available in a free public database intended to serve as a resource for research on the immune response to SARS-CoV-2. Nearly every sample came with metadata listing a de-identified subject ID, COVID-19 status, age in years and sex. The material from the prospective study consisted of cDNA or gDNA derived from T cells, B-cell-depleted T cells, or PBMCs. Samples were obtained from the ongoing ImmuneRACE study (first 160 participants) and from about 1,300 subjects provided by 6 global collaborators. Subjects who had been exposed to COVID-19, were actively infected with it, or had recovered from it provided the deeply sampled blood TCRbeta repertoires that made up the dataset.

Each collaborating institution followed its own protocols to collect whole blood in K2EDTA tubes. For TCRbeta analysis, collaborators shipped samples as frozen whole blood, isolated PBMCs, or DNA extracted from either of those sample types. The full study reports these points: The quantity of clinical and demographic metadata differed by source and by participant and was supplied without curation.

Trimming takes 5 bases off V and 5 bases off J; junction bases not matched to a gene: 9. From cysteine to phenylalanine, the CDR3 is 16 amino acids long. Only the CDR3 part of the read is kept: 48 bases, read in frame from the first base. As encoded in the germline V gene, CDR1 is SGHAT while CDR2 is FQNNGV. A word on this clone: It has no known antigen specificity. The record has no base qualities; no much larger clone is one base away.

TCRbeta CDR3 regions were amplified from genomic DNA using the immunoSEQ Assay, a bias-controlled multiplex PCR. The published analysis was carried out like this. The number of nucleated cells in each sample was estimated by amplification of reference gene primers within the assay. To quantify the absolute abundance of each unique TCRbeta CDR3 rearrangement, sequence reads were collapsed and filtered. For each sample, productive Simpson clonality was calculated as the square root of Simpson's diversity index over productive rearrangements. TCRdb limited this immuneACCESS table to in-frame rearrangements with V and J called. A share of clones is missing; checked studies link under half to unresolved V genes, and the rest is unexplained. The D gene and trimming were derived from the DNA, and the V and J assignments and clone size from that table. Within this sample are roughly 160,000 clones, with about 88% of them counted one time only. In total, the top ten clones hold roughly 24% of the sample.

The V gene is TRBV11-2 and the J gene is TRBJ2-2; 9 junctional bases match TRBD1. This TCR came from a man between 60 and 75 years old with acute or convalescent COVID-19. The sequenced material came from peripheral blood. At the DNA level, the sequence is TGTGCCAGCAGCGCCGGGGGACAGGGCGGGACCGGGGAGCTGTTTTTT. Its protein product is CASSAGGQGGTGELFF.